A single sample is the source of the 24 T cell receptor beta chains below, sequenced in a study of cytomegalovirus exposure and HLA in healthy donors. The PCR ran on 60 Vbeta and 13 Jbeta primers. Profiled with immunoSEQ multiplex PCR; TCRdb holds only in-frame clones, not every one. The sample includes 170,000 or so clones, 80% seen only once; the top ten take 0.5% to 0.8%. The material sequenced was PBMCs. These receptors were obtained from a boy under 18 in good health and CMV-seronegative.

The chain has TRBV6-5 and TRBJ1-1, with D unresolved. CDR3 length equals 13 residues. The germline V and J ends were trimmed by 5 bases and 3 bases, with 10 bases remaining between them. In germline, CDR1 is MNHEY, CDR2 SVGAGI. The CDR3 sequence is CASSPAGDTEAFF. The DNA for the CDR3 is TGTGCCAGCAGTCCCGCCGGGGACACTGAAGCTTTCTTT.

This clone appeared a single time. This chain uses TRBV6-6 with TRBJ1-1; a weak D match, TRBD1 (5 bases). Germline V gene data show CDR1 as MNHNY and CDR2 as SVGAGI (reference sequence). The CDR3 is 13 residues long. Between the trimmed V and J ends, which lost 2 bases and 2 bases, there was a span of 6 bases. The CDR3 protein is CASSYRGNTEAFF. DNA for the CDR3: TGTGCCAGCAGTTACAGGGGTAACACTGAAGCTTTCTTT.

The chain has TRBV5-1 and TRBJ2-3; 7 nucleotides line up with TRBD2. The CDR3 runs 17 residues. Germline-derived CDR1 and CDR2 are SGHRS and YFSETQ. V lost 1 base to trimming and J lost 2 bases; unmatched junction nucleotides: 10. This CDR3 reads CASSLWNHGGNTDTQYF. CDR3 nucleotides: TGCGCCAGCAGCTTGTGGAACCACGGGGGGAACACAGATACGCAGTATTTT.

This rearrangement joins TRBV7-2 to TRBJ2-7; D unclear. The CDR3 sequence is 14 residues long. The germline CDR1 and CDR2 sequences are SGHTA and FQGNSA. Deletions cut 3 bases from V and 3 bases from J, with 12 bases between. CDR3 sequence reads: CASSFSTQSYEQYF. The CDR3 DNA is TGTGCCAGCAGCTTTAGTACCCAAAGCTACGAGCAGTACTTC.

Here the CDR3 reads CASSSDRGHQNTEAFF. In DNA form, the CDR3 reads TGTGCCAGCAGTTCGGACAGGGGCCATCAGAACACTGAAGCTTTCTTT. The chain joins TRBV27 to TRBJ1-1; 9 bases fit TRBD1. The ends lost 4 bases at V and 1 base at J; junction bases unmatched: 7. Germline V gene sequence: CDR1 MNHEY, CDR2 SMNVEV (reference sequence). The CDR3 totals 16 residues.

In its sample, this clone was seen a few times. V gene TRBV25-1 combines with J gene TRBJ1-4; TRBD1 matches at 7 bases. Germline assignment: CDR1 MGHDK and CDR2 SYGVNS. The CDR3 runs 14 residues. V was pared by 4 bases and J by 6 bases, with 5 bases of the junction left unmatched. Written as DNA, the CDR3 is TGTGCCAGCAGTGCTGGGACAGACTATGAAAAACTGTTTTTT. Its translation: CASSAGTDYEKLFF.

The chain links TRBV19 to TRBJ2-1; weak D call: TRBD2 (7 bases). V was cut by 7 bases and J by 9 bases, with 19 bases left in between. The V gene's germline CDR1 is LNHDA and CDR2 SQIVND (reference sequence). There are 14 residues in the CDR3. CDR3 bases: TGTGCCAGTAATCGGCCGGGGGGCCGGCTTGAGCAGTTCTTC. Translated: CASNRPGGRLEQFF.

V and J are TRBV18 and TRBJ2-7; D possibly corresponds to TRBD2 (7 bases). This CDR3 comprises 14 residues. Between the trimmed V and J ends, which lost 6 bases and 6 bases, there was a span of 18 bases. From germline, CDR1 is KGHSH and CDR2 LQKENI. CDR3 in DNA: TGTGCCAGCTCCCTAACCCCAGGGGAGGGCGAGCAGTACTTC. Its translation is CASSLTPGEGEQYF.

The V call is TRBV27, the J call TRBJ1-6; D is possibly TRBD1 (5 bases). V lost 0 bases to trimming and J lost 8 bases, with 17 bases between them. This CDR3 region has 17 residues. CDR1 and CDR2 (germline): MNHEY, SMNVEV (reference sequence). CDR3 in amino acids: CASSLSMWEGKDSPLHF. The CDR3 DNA reads TGTGCCAGCAGTTTATCGATGTGGGAGGGGAAGGATTCACCCCTCCACTTT.

The genes are TRBV5-4 and TRBJ1-4; the D gene is possibly TRBD1 (6 bases). V lost 2 bases to trimming and J lost 8 bases, with 16 bases between them. Germline CDR1 is SGHNT and CDR2 is YYREEE (reference sequence). This CDR3 has 15 amino acids. CDR3 sequence (DNA): TGTGCCAGCAGCTTACGGGGGGGCCTCCGCGAAAAACTGTTTTTT. Encoded protein: CASSLRGGLREKLFF.

The gene calls are TRBV20-1 and TRBJ1-1; no clear D. The CDR3 totals 11 residues. The germline V gene encodes CDR1 DFQATT and CDR2 SNEGSKA (reference sequence). In nucleotides, the CDR3 is TGCAATGCGGCATACGGAGCTGAAGCTTTCTTT. Protein sequence: CNAAYGAEAFF.

The CDR3 DNA follows: TGTGCCAGCACCAAAGAGGCGGGATATAGCAATCAGCCCCAGCATTTT. It is translated as CASTKEAGYSNQPQHF. The chain uses TRBV6-6 and TRBJ1-5; no firm D call. This CDR3 spans 16 amino acids. Germline-derived CDR1 and CDR2 are MNHNY and SVGAGI (reference sequence). Trimming took off 7 bases at V and 0 bases at J, with 16 bases between the two ends.

The chain links TRBV15 to TRBJ2-7, with D tentatively TRBD2 (6 bases). The CDR3 runs 14 residues. V shed 0 bases and J shed 1 base, with 7 bases lying between them. Germline V gene data show CDR1 as LNHNV and CDR2 as YYDKDF (reference sequence). The CDR3 sequence: CATSRDRGSYEQYF. CDR3 nucleotides: TGTGCCACCAGCAGAGATCGGGGGTCCTACGAGCAGTACTTC.

The chain couples TRBV29-1 to TRBJ2-7, with TRBD1 matching over 7 bases. Germline V lookup: CDR1 SQVTM, CDR2 ANQGSEA. This CDR3 comprises 13 residues. J was trimmed by 3 bases and V by 8 bases; bases with no gene match: 10. The CDR3 nucleotides read TGCAGCATTAGACAGGGCATCGGCTACGAGCAGTACTTC. Its translation is CSIRQGIGYEQYF.

CDR3 protein: CASCSRGGTFPDTQYF. Written as DNA, the CDR3 is TGCGCCAGCTGCTCTCGAGGCGGCACTTTCCCAGATACGCAGTATTTT. V and J are TRBV5-1 and TRBJ2-3, with D unresolved. Germline CDR1 SGHRS, CDR2 YFSETQ. The CDR3 is made up of 16 amino acids. V lost 7 bases and J 4 bases, leaving 22 bases between the germline ends.

The chain combines TRBV5-4 with TRBJ2-1, with TRBD1 matching over 7 bases. This CDR3 spans 13 amino acids. The trim removed 4 bases at V and 7 bases at J, leaving 5 bases unmatched. Germline V gene data show CDR1 as SGHNT and CDR2 as YYREEE (reference sequence). CDR3 in amino acids: CASSAVQGNEQFF. The CDR3, as DNA: TGTGCCAGCAGCGCCGTACAGGGGAATGAGCAGTTCTTC.

This clone was seen more than once but under ten times. The rearrangement links TRBV6-6 to TRBJ1-1, with D perhaps TRBD1 (5 bases). Germline loops: CDR1 MNHNY, CDR2 SVGAGI (reference sequence). The CDR3 spans 14 residues. Trimming pared 0 bases from V and 1 base from J, leaving 6 bases between. The CDR3: CASSYSQGNTEAFF. The CDR3 DNA follows: TGTGCCAGCAGTTACTCGCAGGGGAACACTGAAGCTTTCTTT.

The genes are TRBV4-2 and TRBJ2-3; 11 nucleotides line up with TRBD2. The CDR3 extends over 19 amino acids. Trimming at V came to 3 bases and at J to 2 bases, leaving 13 bases not matched to a gene. The germline CDR1 and CDR2 sequences are LGHNA and YNFKEQ. CDR3 amino acids: CASSQNIAGGPGVTDTQYF. The DNA of the CDR3 is TGTGCCAGCAGCCAGAATATAGCGGGGGGGCCGGGCGTCACAGATACGCAGTATTTT.

The chain employs TRBV4-2 and TRBJ1-1; weak D call: TRBD1 (5 bases). This CDR3 spans 14 amino acids. Trimming shortened V by 2 bases and J by 3 bases, and 10 bases separated the two germline ends. Per germline, CDR1 LGHNA and CDR2 YNFKEQ. The CDR3 region has the DNA TGTGCCAGCAGCCAAACAGGTCCCGACACTGAAGCTTTCTTT. Residues: CASSQTGPDTEAFF.

The genes are TRBV6-1 and TRBJ2-7, with 13 bases identical to TRBD2. The V gene's germline CDR1 is MNHNS and CDR2 SASEGT. This CDR3 region has 15 residues. With 6 bases clipped from V and 0 bases from J, the junction kept 2 bases outside the gene matches. The CDR3 here is CASRLAGGLSYEQYF. As DNA, the CDR3 is TGTGCCAGCAGACTAGCGGGGGGGCTCTCCTACGAGCAGTACTTC.

The V call is TRBV6-5, the J call TRBJ2-4, with 8 bases fitting TRBD1. Germline CDR1 is MNHEY and CDR2 is SVGAGI. CDR3 length: 15 residues. After removal of 3 bases from V and 9 bases from J, the junction contained 10 bases not matched to a gene. CDR3 loop: CASSYRTGHGVIQYF. Written as DNA, the CDR3 is TGTGCCAGCAGTTATCGGACAGGGCACGGGGTCATTCAGTACTTC.

The chain combines TRBV10-3 with TRBJ1-2; tentative D call: TRBD1 (5 bases). Between the trimmed V and J ends, which lost 0 bases and 4 bases, there was a span of 9 bases. CDR1 is ENHRY, CDR2 SYGVKD, per germline. The CDR3 sequence is 14 residues long. CDR3 in amino acids: CAISESRGGYGYTF. CDR3 coding DNA: TGTGCCATCAGTGAGTCGCGGGGGGGCTATGGCTACACCTTC.

This clone was detected only once. This chain connects TRBV19 to TRBJ1-4; TRBD1 might be the D (6 bases). CDR1 is LNHDA and CDR2 is SQIVND in the germline V gene (reference sequence). This CDR3 contains 14 residues. Between the trimmed V and J ends, which lost 1 base and 8 bases, there was a span of 11 bases. CDR3 in DNA: TGTGCCAGTAGTATAGGGCAGGGGTCCGAAAAACTGTTTTTT. Translating it yields CASSIGQGSEKLFF. The whole variable domain, remainder taken from reference TRBV19 and TRBJ1-4, is DGGITQSPKYLFRKEGQNVTLSCEQNLNHDAMYWYRQDPGQGLRLIYYSQIVNDFQKGDIAEGYSVSREKKESFPLTVTSAQKNPTAFYLCASSIGQGSEKLFFGSGTQLSVL.

The V and J genes are TRBV5-5 and TRBJ2-1, with 10 bases matching TRBD1. This CDR3 region has 15 residues. V lost 3 bases to trimming and J lost 8 bases; unmatched junction nucleotides: 8. Germline V gene sequence: CDR1 SGHKS, CDR2 YYEKEE (reference sequence). The CDR3 protein is CASSSGQGSMDEQFF. CDR3 DNA: TGTGCCAGCAGCTCGGGACAGGGGTCTATGGATGAGCAGTTCTTC. Full variable domain (missing parts from reference TRBV5-5 and TRBJ2-1): DAGVTQSPTHLIKTRGQQVTLRCSPISGHKSVSWYQQVLGQGPQFIFQYYEKEERGRGNFPDRFSARQFPNYSSELNVNALLLGDSALYLCASSSGQGSMDEQFFGPGTRLTVL.